The 20 T cell receptor beta chains below were found in one sample sequenced in a study of shared clonotypes between healthy human individuals. This table comes from immunoSEQ multiplex PCR, and its TCRdb copy is limited to in-frame clones, with some not included. The sample shows roughly 2.5 million clones, more than 90% of them seen only once. The sequenced sample was naive CD4+ T cells sorted from blood. Subset noted: CD45RA+ positively selected. The receptors originated from a man between 18 and 35 years old in good health.

This clone appeared once. J is TRBJ1-1 and V is TRBV7-8, with D hard to call. V shed 3 bases and J shed 2 bases, with 13 bases lying between them. This CDR3 spans 15 amino acids. Germline V gene data show CDR1 as SGHVS and CDR2 as FQNEAQ. The CDR3 nucleotides read TGTGCCAGCAGCTTCGACCGCCACGGAAACACTGAAGCTTTCTTT. Protein product: CASSFDRHGNTEAFF.

The rearrangement uses TRBV5-1 and TRBJ1-3, with 7 nucleotides matching TRBD1. The CDR3 is 15 amino acids. Per the germline V gene, CDR1 is SGHRS and CDR2 is YFSETQ. J was trimmed by 4 bases and V by 0 bases; bases with no gene match: 4. The DNA for the CDR3 is TGCGCCAGCAGCTTGGGGGAGACAGGGGGAAACACCATATATTTT. It translates to CASSLGETGGNTIYF.

CDR3 sequence (DNA): TGTGCCAGCAGTGAGATTGGGAATTCACCCCTCCACTTT. Protein: CASSEIGNSPLHF. This chain uses TRBV25-1 with TRBJ1-6; D ambiguous. CDR3 length: 13 residues. Germline V CDR1 and CDR2: MGHDK, SYGVNS. Trimming shortened V by 3 bases and J by 7 bases, and 7 bases separated the two germline ends.

This chain joins TRBV30 and TRBJ2-5; 11 bases are a match to TRBD1. This CDR3 region has 17 residues. J was trimmed by 2 bases and V by 0 bases; bases with no gene match: 8. Germline V gene data show CDR1 as GTSNPN and CDR2 as SVGIG (reference sequence). The CDR3 DNA is TGTGCCTGGAGTGTAGGGACAGGGGGATCTTTACAAGAGACCCAGTACTTC. Its protein product is CAWSVGTGGSLQETQYF.

The gene calls are TRBV29-1 and TRBJ2-2, with TRBD1 matching over 9 bases. Germline values: CDR1 SQVTM, CDR2 ANQGSEA. The CDR3 loop spans 14 amino acids. V lost 4 bases, J lost 7 bases, and 7 bases stayed unmatched. The CDR3 DNA reads TGCAGCGTTGGTGGACAGGGGCCTTACGGGGAGCTGTTTTTT. This codes for CSVGGQGPYGELFF.

V usage is TRBV9 and J usage is TRBJ2-3, with D possibly matching TRBD1 (8 bases). This CDR3 has 15 amino acids. V lost 4 bases and J lost 0, with 12 bases in between. Germline V lookup: CDR1 SGDLS, CDR2 YYNGEE. CDR3 region: CASSYRGGSTDTQYF. The CDR3 DNA reads as TGTGCCAGCAGCTACAGGGGGGGGAGCACAGATACGCAGTATTTT. Filled out from reference TRBV9 and TRBJ2-3, the complete variable domain reads DSGVTQTPKHLITATGQRVTLRCSPRSGDLSVYWYQQSLDQGLQFLIQYYNGEERAKGNILERFSAQQFPDLHSELNLSSLELGDSALYFCASSYRGGSTDTQYFGPGTRLTVL.

The chain is built from TRBV7-2 and TRBJ2-7; D remains ambiguous. V lost 5 bases and J 6 bases, leaving 14 bases between the germline ends. Germline V lookup: CDR1 SGHTA, CDR2 FQGNSA. The CDR3 spans 13 residues. CDR3 region: CASSTAPLPEQYF. The CDR3 DNA reads as TGTGCCAGCAGCACCGCCCCCCTTCCCGAGCAGTACTTC.

The chain links TRBV4-1 to TRBJ1-2; TRBD1 agrees at 8 bases. CDR3 length: 14 residues. Germline V gives CDR1 MGHRA, CDR2 YSYEKL. Trimming at V came to 4 bases and at J to 2 bases, leaving 3 bases not matched to a gene. The CDR3 DNA follows: TGCGCCAGCAGCCGGACAGGGCAAAACTATGGCTACACCTTC. Encoded protein: CASSRTGQNYGYTF.

This clone showed up just a few times. The chain carries TRBV5-6 and TRBJ2-7, with D possibly matching TRBD1 (5 bases). This CDR3 region has 13 residues. V lost 10 bases to trimming and J lost 6 bases, with 20 bases between them. Germline CDR1 is SGHDT and CDR2 is YYEEEE. Written as DNA, the CDR3 is TGTGCCGGGGCGGAGAGCTTCCTGGGCGAGCAGTACTTC. Translated, it gives CAGAESFLGEQYF. The full variable domain, with the rest looked up from reference TRBV5-6 and TRBJ2-7, is DAGVTQSPTHLIKTRGQQVTLRCSPKSGHDTVSWYQQALGQGPQFIFQYYEEEERQRGNFPDRFSGHQFPNYSSELNVNALLLGDSALYLCAGAESFLGEQYFGPGTRLTVT.

For this clone: Other DNA sequences in this specimen translate into the identical CDR3. The V gene is TRBV6-1, the J gene TRBJ2-7; 11 bases match TRBD2. This CDR3 region has 14 residues. The V segment lost 6 bases and the J segment 4 bases; nucleotides outside the gene matches: 5. CDR1 is MNHNS, CDR2 SASEGT, per germline. CDR3 amino acids: CASSPGTSGYEQYF. The CDR3 nucleotides read TGTGCCAGCAGCCCCGGGACTAGCGGATACGAGCAGTACTTC.

The chain is built from TRBV5-8 and TRBJ2-1; tentatively, D is TRBD2 (5 bases). The CDR3 extends over 15 amino acids. V was pared by 4 bases and J by 0 bases, with 11 bases between. Germline V lookup: CDR1 SGHTS, CDR2 YDEGEE. As DNA, the CDR3 is TGTGCCAGCAGCGGAGGCAGGAGCTCCTACAATGAGCAGTTCTTC. Its protein is CASSGGRSSYNEQFF.

This chain connects TRBV10-3 to TRBJ2-7; 13 bases match TRBD2. Germline CDR1 ENHRY, CDR2 SYGVKD. CDR3 length equals 17 residues. V lost 3 bases to trimming and J lost 4 bases; unmatched junction nucleotides: 9. CDR3 sequence reads: CAISDRTSGGKIYEQYF. The DNA of the CDR3 is TGTGCCATCAGTGATAGGACTAGCGGGGGAAAGATTTACGAGCAGTACTTC.

This chain joins TRBV5-6 and TRBJ1-5; 7 nucleotides line up with TRBD1. CDR1 SGHDT and CDR2 YYEEEE come from the germline V gene. The CDR3 has 14 amino acids. J lost 7 bases, V lost 3 bases, and 7 bases had no gene match. The CDR3 spells CASSSDRGQQPQHF. CDR3 DNA: TGTGCCAGCAGCTCAGACCGGGGACAGCAGCCCCAGCATTTT.

The rearrangement joins TRBV10-3 to TRBJ2-1, with 8 positions matching TRBD1. The CDR3 has 17 amino acids. Trimming removed 0 bases from V and 1 base from J; junction bases left unmatched: 5. CDR1 and CDR2 from the germline V gene are ENHRY and SYGVKD. The CDR3 DNA is TGTGCCATCAGTGAGTCGCAGGACAGGGTATCCTACAATGAGCAGTTCTTC. The encoded protein is CAISESQDRVSYNEQFF.

Points on this clone: The sample contains more than one DNA sequence encoding this CDR3. This chain links TRBV10-3 with TRBJ2-5; D gene ambiguous. The CDR3 covers 11 residues. Germline V gives CDR1 ENHRY, CDR2 SYGVKD. V was shortened by 4 bases and J by 5 bases, with 5 bases between the two germline ends. The CDR3 DNA follows: TGTGCCATCAGTGTTGGGGAGACCCAGTACTTC. Protein product: CAISVGETQYF.

The V and J genes are TRBV6-6 and TRBJ1-3, with 10 nucleotides matching TRBD1. After removal of 6 bases from V and 4 bases from J, the junction contained 6 bases not matched to a gene. The CDR3 runs 15 residues. The germline CDR1 and CDR2 sequences are MNHNY and SVGAGI (reference sequence). The CDR3 region has the DNA TGTGCCAGCAGCCCTGGGACAGGGGAAGGAAACACCATATATTTT. It translates to CASSPGTGEGNTIYF.

The chain carries TRBV27 and TRBJ2-6; D ambiguous. Trimming took off 2 bases at V and 0 bases at J, with 5 bases between the two ends. Germline V gene data show CDR1 as MNHEY and CDR2 as SMNVEV (reference sequence). The CDR3 contains 15 residues. The CDR3 DNA is TGTGCCAGCAGTTTAAGTCCCTCTGGGGCCAACGTCCTGACTTTC. Translation gives CASSLSPSGANVLTF.

This clone has just a few counts. The chain carries TRBV21-1 and TRBJ1-1. TRBV21-1 is recorded as a pseudogene. The CDR3 covers 14 residues. The CDR3 is CASSKPGAHTEAFF. DNA of the CDR3: TGTGCCAGCAGCAAACCGGGGGCGCACACTGAAGCTTTCTTT.

This sequence joins TRBV14 and TRBJ2-3, with a weak D call TRBD2 (6 bases). Between the trimmed V and J ends, which lost 5 bases and 6 bases, there was a span of 18 bases. Looked up from germline, CDR1 is SGHDN and CDR2 is FVKESK. CDR3 size: 15 residues. In DNA form, the CDR3 reads TGTGCCAGCAGCTCGGGACTTTGGGTGCGGGATACGCAGTATTTT. This codes for CASSSGLWVRDTQYF.

The chain recombines TRBV6-6 with TRBJ2-1; weak D call: TRBD2 (6 bases). The CDR3 covers 14 residues. The germline gives CDR1 MNHNY, CDR2 SVGAGI (reference sequence). V was clipped by 2 bases and J by 10 bases, with 15 bases between them. CDR3 loop: CASSYLGSGGEQFF. CDR3 coding DNA: TGTGCCAGCAGTTACCTAGGTAGCGGCGGCGAGCAGTTCTTC.